This entry lists 15 T cell receptor beta chains sequenced from one sample in a study of cytomegalovirus exposure and HLA in healthy donors. It was with 60 Vbeta and 13 Jbeta primers that the PCR ran. Data came from immunoSEQ multiplex PCR; TCRdb stores just in-frame clones and leaves some out. The repertoire holds 120,000 to 150,000 clones, with roughly three quarters as singletons. Material for sequencing was PBMCs. These receptors all stem from a male donor in good health and CMV-seronegative.

The chain links TRBV18 to TRBJ1-4; D unresolved. The germline V and J ends were trimmed by 4 bases and 6 bases, with 6 bases remaining between them. There are 12 residues in the CDR3. Per germline, CDR1 KGHSH and CDR2 LQKENI. This CDR3 is CASSHRDEKLFF. The CDR3 region has the DNA TGTGCCAGCTCACACCGGGATGAAAAACTGTTTTTT.

The chain joins TRBV10-1 to TRBJ2-2; D perhaps matches TRBD2 (5 bases). Per germline, CDR1 WNHNN and CDR2 SYGVQD (reference sequence). Trimming removed 3 bases at V and 1 base at J, with 15 bases between. The CDR3 is made up of 17 amino acids. The CDR3, as DNA: TGCGCCAGCAGTGAAGCTGGGGAGCAGAAGAACACCGGGGAGCTGTTTTTT. Protein product: CASSEAGEQKNTGELFF.

The chain combines TRBV27 with TRBJ2-5; no clear D. The CDR3 is 15 residues long. Germline V gives CDR1 MNHEY, CDR2 SMNVEV (reference sequence). V lost 2 bases and J lost 1, with 11 bases in between. The DNA for the CDR3 is TGTGCCAGCAGTTTAGAGGTCGGGTCCCAAGAGACCCAGTACTTC. Its protein is CASSLEVGSQETQYF.

This chain connects TRBV6-6 to TRBJ1-3; D remains ambiguous. This CDR3 comprises 15 residues. The V end lost 2 bases, the J end lost 1 base, and 9 bases lay between the germline ends. Germline CDR1 reads MNHNY; CDR2 reads SVGAGI (reference sequence). The CDR3 loop reads CASSYNGASGNTIYF. As DNA, the CDR3 is TGTGCCAGCAGTTACAACGGTGCTTCTGGAAACACCATATATTTT.

The CDR3 DNA reads TGTGCCAGCAGTTCGGGGTCCTACAATGAGCAGTTCTTC. This translates into CASSSGSYNEQFF. The chain recombines TRBV7-2 with TRBJ2-1; D is perhaps TRBD2 (5 bases). CDR1 and CDR2 (germline): SGHTA, FQGNSA. The length of the CDR3 is 13 residues. V was cut by 6 bases and J by 1 base, with 7 bases left in between.

This sequence joins TRBV28 and TRBJ1-5; D is undetermined. V was pared by 3 bases and J by 9 bases, with 9 bases between. CDR3 length: 12 residues. The germline gives CDR1 MDHEN, CDR2 SYDVKM. CDR3 region: CASSFGGSPQHF. For the CDR3, the DNA is TGTGCCAGCAGTTTCGGAGGTTCGCCCCAGCATTTT.

This clone was detected a few times. V gene TRBV5-1 combines with J gene TRBJ1-1; possible D gene TRBD1, 6 bases. The CDR3 is made up of 15 amino acids. Germline lookup yields CDR1 SGHRS and CDR2 YFSETQ. The V end lost 3 bases, the J end lost 4 bases, and 16 bases lay between the germline ends. The CDR3 loop reads CASSSGRTGSTEAFF. The CDR3 DNA reads as TGCGCCAGCAGCTCCGGACGAACAGGGAGCACTGAAGCTTTCTTT.

The chain carries TRBV27 and TRBJ1-3; D gene unclear. V shed 3 bases and J shed 1 base, with 7 bases lying between them. Germline V gene lookup returns CDR1 MNHEY and CDR2 SMNVEV (reference sequence). This CDR3 has 14 residues. The chain's CDR3 is CASSFGRSGNTIYF. CDR3 nucleotides: TGTGCCAGCAGTTTTGGCAGATCTGGAAACACCATATATTTT.

The CDR3: CASSFGQGGDPQHF. In nucleotides, the CDR3 is TGCGCCAGCAGCTTCGGACAGGGGGGAGATCCCCAGCATTTT. The chain recombines TRBV5-1 with TRBJ1-5; 10 positions match TRBD1. J gave up 10 bases and V 2 bases, and 6 bases lay outside the gene matches. CDR3 length equals 14 residues. Germline V CDR1 and CDR2: SGHRS, YFSETQ.

This chain joins TRBV7-6 and TRBJ2-7; D might be TRBD1 (5 bases). Trimming removed 1 base from V and 4 bases from J, with 14 bases in between. Per the germline V gene, CDR1 is SGHVS and CDR2 is FNYEAQ. This CDR3 is 15 amino acids long. The CDR3 region is CASSLDAGKMYEQYF. DNA for the CDR3: TGTGCCAGCAGCTTAGACGCAGGGAAAATGTACGAGCAGTACTTC.

The chain is built from TRBV11-3 and TRBJ2-7, with D possibly TRBD1 on 5 matching bases. There are 14 residues in the CDR3. Germline loops: CDR1 SGHNT, CDR2 YENEEA. V was clipped by 2 bases and J by 5 bases, with 13 bases between them. Here the CDR3 DNA reads TGTGCCAGCAGCTTAACTGGACATACCGACGAGCAGTACTTC. It encodes CASSLTGHTDEQYF.

The gene calls are TRBV7-9 and TRBJ2-4; possible D gene TRBD2, 7 bases. Trimming removed 1 base at V and 8 bases at J, with 12 bases between. Germline lookup yields CDR1 SEHNR and CDR2 FQNEAQ (reference sequence). The CDR3 length is 14 residues. CDR3 nucleotide sequence: TGTGCCAGCAGCTTAGGAGGGGGGGTGGACATTCAGTACTTC. This encodes CASSLGGGVDIQYF. The full variable domain, completed using reference TRBV7-9 and TRBJ2-4, is DTGVSQNPRHKITKRGQNVTFRCDPISEHNRLYWYRQTLGQGPEFLTYFQNEAQLEKSRLLSDRFSAERPKGSFSTLEIQRTEQGDSAMYLCASSLGGGVDIQYFGAGTRLSVL.

This rearrangement joins TRBV19 to TRBJ2-2, with a weak D call TRBD2 (6 bases). The CDR3 covers 15 residues. V was trimmed by 5 bases and J by 5 bases, leaving 15 bases between them. Germline assignment: CDR1 LNHDA and CDR2 SQIVND (reference sequence). CDR3 in amino acids: CASSPGRRWTGELFF. The CDR3 coding sequence is TGTGCCAGTAGTCCAGGGAGGAGATGGACCGGGGAGCTGTTTTTT.

The chain is built from TRBV28 and TRBJ1-5; D unclear. Germline-derived CDR1 and CDR2 are MDHEN and SYDVKM. The CDR3 has 14 residues. V lost 5 bases and J 0 bases, leaving 8 bases between the germline ends. The DNA for the CDR3 is TGTGCCAGCAGTCACAGCTATAGCAATCAGCCCCAGCATTTT. It encodes CASSHSYSNQPQHF.

The CDR3 DNA is TGTGCCACCAGCAGTTCGTCCCTCCGGGGAAAACTGTTTTTT. It codes for CATSSSSLRGKLFF. This sequence joins TRBV15 and TRBJ1-4; no definite D call. Germline V lookup: CDR1 LNHNV, CDR2 YYDKDF (reference sequence). The CDR3 extends over 14 amino acids. V was cut by 3 bases and J by 10 bases, with 15 bases left in between.